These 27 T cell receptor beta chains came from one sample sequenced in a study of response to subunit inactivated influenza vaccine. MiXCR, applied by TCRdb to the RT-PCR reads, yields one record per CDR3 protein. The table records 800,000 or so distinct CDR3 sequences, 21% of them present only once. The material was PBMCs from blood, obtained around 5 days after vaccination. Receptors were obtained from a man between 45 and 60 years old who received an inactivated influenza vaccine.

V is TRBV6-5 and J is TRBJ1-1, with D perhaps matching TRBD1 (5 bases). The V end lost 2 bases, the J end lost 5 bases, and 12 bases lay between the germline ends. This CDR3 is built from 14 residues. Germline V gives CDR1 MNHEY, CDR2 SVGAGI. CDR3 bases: TGTGCCAGCAGTTACCCGGGGCGCGGGACTGAAGCTTTCTTT. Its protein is CASSYPGRGTEAFF.

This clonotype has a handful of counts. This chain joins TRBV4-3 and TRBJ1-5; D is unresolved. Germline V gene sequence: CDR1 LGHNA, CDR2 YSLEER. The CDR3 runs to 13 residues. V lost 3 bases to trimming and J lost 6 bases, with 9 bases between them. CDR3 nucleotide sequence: TGCGCCAGCAGCCAGACTGTTGGTCAGCCCCAGCATTTT. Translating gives CASSQTVGQPQHF.

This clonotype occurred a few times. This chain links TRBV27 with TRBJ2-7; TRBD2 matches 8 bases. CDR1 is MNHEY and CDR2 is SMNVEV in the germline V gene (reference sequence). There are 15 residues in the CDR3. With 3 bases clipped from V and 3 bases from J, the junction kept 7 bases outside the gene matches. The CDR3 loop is CASSFGGTRGYEQYF. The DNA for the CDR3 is TGTGCCAGCAGTTTTGGGGGGACTAGGGGCTACGAGCAGTACTTC.

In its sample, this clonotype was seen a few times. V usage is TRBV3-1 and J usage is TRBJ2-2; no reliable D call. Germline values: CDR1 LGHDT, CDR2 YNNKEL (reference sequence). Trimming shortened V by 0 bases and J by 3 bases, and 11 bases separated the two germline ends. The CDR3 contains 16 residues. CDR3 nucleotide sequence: TGTGCCAGCAGCCAAGATCGCCCGTTATACACCGGGGAGCTGTTTTTT. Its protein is CASSQDRPLYTGELFF.

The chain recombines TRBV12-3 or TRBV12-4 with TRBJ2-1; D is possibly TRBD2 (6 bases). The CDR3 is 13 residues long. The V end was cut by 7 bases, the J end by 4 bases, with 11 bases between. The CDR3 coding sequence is TGTGCCAGCACCTCGGGGACTTACAATGAGCAGTTCTTC. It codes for CASTSGTYNEQFF.

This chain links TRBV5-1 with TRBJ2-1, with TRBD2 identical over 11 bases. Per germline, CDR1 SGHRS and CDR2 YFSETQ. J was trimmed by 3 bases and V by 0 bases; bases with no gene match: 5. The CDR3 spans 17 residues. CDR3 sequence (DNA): TGCGCCAGCAGCTTGGCCAAGACTAGCGGGGTCTACAATGAGCAGTTCTTC. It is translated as CASSLAKTSGVYNEQFF.

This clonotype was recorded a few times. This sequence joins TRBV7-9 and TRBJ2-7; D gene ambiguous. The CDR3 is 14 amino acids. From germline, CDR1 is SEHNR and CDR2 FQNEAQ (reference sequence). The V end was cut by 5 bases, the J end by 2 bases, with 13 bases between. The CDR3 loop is CASSPRNTAYEQYF. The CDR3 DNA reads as TGTGCCAGCAGCCCAAGAAACACTGCCTACGAGCAGTACTTC.

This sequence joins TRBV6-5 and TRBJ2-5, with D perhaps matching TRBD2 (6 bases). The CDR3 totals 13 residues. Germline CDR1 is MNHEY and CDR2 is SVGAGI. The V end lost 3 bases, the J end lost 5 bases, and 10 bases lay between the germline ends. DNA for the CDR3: TGTGCCAGCAGTTATTCGGGGGACGAGACCCAGTACTTC. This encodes CASSYSGDETQYF.

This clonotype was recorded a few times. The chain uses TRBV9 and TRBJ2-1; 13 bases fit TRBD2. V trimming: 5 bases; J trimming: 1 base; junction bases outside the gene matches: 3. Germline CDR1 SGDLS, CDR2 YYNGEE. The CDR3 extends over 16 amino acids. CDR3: CASSTGLAGSYNEQFF. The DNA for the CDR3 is TGTGCCAGCAGTACGGGACTAGCGGGGTCCTACAATGAGCAGTTCTTC.

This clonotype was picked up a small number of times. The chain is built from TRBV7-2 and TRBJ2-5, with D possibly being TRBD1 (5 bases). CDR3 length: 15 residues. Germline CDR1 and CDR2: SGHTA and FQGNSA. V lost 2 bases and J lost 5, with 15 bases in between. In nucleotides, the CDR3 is TGTGCCAGCAGCTTAAAGGACACGTCAGGGGAGACCCAGTACTTC. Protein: CASSLKDTSGETQYF.

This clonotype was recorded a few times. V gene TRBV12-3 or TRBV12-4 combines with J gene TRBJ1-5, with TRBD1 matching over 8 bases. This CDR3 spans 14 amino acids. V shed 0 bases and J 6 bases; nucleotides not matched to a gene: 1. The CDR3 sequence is CASSLARGPQPQHF. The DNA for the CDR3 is TGTGCCAGCAGTTTAGCCAGGGGGCCTCAGCCCCAGCATTTT.

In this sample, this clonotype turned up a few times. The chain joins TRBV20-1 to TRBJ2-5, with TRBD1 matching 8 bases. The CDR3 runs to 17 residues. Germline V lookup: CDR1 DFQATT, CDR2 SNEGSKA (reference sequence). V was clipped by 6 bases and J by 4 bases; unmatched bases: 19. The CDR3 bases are TGCAGTGCCGGACTTGGACAGGGAATGGGTTGGGGAGAGACCCAGTACTTC. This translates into CSAGLGQGMGWGETQYF.

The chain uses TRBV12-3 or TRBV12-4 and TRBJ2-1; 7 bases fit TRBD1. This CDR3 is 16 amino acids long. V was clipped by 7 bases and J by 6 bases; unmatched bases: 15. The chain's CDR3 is CASTQYRGLTGNEQFF. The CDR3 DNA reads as TGTGCCAGCACGCAATACAGGGGCCTGACTGGCAATGAGCAGTTCTTC.

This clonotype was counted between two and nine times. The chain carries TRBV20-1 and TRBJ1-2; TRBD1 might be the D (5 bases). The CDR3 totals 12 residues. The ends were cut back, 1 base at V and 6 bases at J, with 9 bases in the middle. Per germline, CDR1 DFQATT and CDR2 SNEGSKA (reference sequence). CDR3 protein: CSARVGRDGYTF. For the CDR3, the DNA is TGCAGTGCTAGAGTTGGCAGGGATGGCTACACCTTC.

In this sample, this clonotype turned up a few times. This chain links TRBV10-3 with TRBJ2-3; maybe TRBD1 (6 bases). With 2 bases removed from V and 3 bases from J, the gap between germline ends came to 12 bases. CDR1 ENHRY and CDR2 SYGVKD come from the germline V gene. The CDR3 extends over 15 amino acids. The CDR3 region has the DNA TGTGCCATCAGTGAGATTTCAGGGGTTACAGATACGCAGTATTTT. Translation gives CAISEISGVTDTQYF.

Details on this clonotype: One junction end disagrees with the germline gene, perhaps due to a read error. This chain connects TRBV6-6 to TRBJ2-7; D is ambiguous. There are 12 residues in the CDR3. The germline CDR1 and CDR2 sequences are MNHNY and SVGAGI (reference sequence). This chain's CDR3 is CVSSYRVDEQYF. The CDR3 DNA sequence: TGTGTCAGCAGTTACCGTGTGGACGAGCAGTACTTC.

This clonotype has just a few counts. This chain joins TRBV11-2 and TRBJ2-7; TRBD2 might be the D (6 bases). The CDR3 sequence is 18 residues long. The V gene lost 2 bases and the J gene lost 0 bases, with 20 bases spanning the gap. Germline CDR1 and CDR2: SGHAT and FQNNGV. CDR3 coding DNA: TGTGCCAGCAGCTTAAACCGCGGACTAAAAAGGAGCTCCTACGAGCAGTACTTC. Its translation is CASSLNRGLKRSSYEQYF.

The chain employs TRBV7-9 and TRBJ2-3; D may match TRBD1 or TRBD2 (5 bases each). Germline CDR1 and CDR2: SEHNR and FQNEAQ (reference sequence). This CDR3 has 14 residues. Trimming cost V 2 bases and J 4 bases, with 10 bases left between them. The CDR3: CASSLYGASDTQYF. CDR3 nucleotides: TGTGCCAGCAGCTTATACGGGGCTTCAGATACGCAGTATTTT.

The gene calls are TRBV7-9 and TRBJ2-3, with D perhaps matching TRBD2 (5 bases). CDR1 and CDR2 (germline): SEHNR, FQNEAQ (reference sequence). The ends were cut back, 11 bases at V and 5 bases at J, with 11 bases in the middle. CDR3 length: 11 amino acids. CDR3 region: CAVSEEDTQYF. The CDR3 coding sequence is TGTGCCGTCTCGGAGGAAGATACGCAGTATTTT.

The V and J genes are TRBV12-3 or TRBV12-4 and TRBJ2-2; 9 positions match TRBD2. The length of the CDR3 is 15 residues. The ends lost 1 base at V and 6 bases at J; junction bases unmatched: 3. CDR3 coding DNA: TGTGCCAGCAGTTTAGGTAGCGGGAGTGCCGGGGAGCTGTTTTTT. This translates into CASSLGSGSAGELFF.

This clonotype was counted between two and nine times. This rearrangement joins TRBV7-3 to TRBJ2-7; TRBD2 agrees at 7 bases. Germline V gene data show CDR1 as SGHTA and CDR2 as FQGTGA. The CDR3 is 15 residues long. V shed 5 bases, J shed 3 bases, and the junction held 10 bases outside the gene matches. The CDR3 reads CASSPSSGDRYEQYF. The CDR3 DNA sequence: TGTGCCAGCAGCCCCTCAAGCGGGGACCGCTACGAGCAGTACTTC.

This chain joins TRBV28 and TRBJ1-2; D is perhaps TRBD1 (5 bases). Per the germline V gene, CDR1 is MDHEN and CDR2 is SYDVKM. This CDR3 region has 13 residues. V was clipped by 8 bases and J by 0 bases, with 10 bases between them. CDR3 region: CASGDSTNYGYTF. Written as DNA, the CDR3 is TGTGCCAGCGGGGACTCTACTAACTATGGCTACACCTTC.

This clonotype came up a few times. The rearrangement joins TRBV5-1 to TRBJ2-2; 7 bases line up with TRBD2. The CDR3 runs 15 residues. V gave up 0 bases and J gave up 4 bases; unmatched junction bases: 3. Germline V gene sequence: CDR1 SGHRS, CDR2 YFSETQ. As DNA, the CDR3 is TGCGCCAGCAGCTTGGAGACTAGCTCCACCGGGGAGCTGTTTTTT. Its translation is CASSLETSSTGELFF.

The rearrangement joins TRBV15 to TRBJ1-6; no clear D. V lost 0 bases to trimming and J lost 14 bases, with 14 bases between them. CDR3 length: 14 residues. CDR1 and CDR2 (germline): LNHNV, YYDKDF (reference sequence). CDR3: CATSRDPGRITLHF. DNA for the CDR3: TGTGCCACCAGCAGAGATCCCGGGAGGATCACCCTCCACTTT.

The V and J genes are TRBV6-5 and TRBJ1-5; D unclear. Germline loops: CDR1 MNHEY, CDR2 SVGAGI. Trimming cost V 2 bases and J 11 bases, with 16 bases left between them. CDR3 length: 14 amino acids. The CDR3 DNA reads TGTGCCAGCAGTTACACCCACCGGCGATTAGCCCAGCATTTT. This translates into CASSYTHRRLAQHF.

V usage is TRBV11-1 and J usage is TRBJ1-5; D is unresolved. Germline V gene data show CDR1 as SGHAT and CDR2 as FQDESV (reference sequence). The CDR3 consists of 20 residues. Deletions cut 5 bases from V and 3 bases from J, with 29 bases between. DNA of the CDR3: TGTGCCAGCAGCGGAGATCCCTTGACGGCAGGCGGGTGGAACAATCAGCCCCAGCATTTT. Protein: CASSGDPLTAGGWNNQPQHF. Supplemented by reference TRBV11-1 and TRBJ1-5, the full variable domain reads EAEVAQSPRYKITEKSQAVAFWCDPISGHATLYWYRQILGQGPELLVQFQDESVVDDSQLPKDRFSAERLKGVDSTLKIQPAELGDSAMYLCASSGDPLTAGGWNNQPQHFGDGTRLSIL.

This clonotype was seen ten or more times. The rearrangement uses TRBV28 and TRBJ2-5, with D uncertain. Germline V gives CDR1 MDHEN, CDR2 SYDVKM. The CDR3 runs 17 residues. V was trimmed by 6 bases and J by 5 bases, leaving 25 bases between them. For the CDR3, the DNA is TGTGCCAGCAGCATAGCCGTCAAAAGATTAGATGGTGAGACCCAGTACTTC. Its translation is CASSIAVKRLDGETQYF. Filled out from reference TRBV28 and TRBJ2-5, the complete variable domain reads DVKVTQSSRYLVKRTGEKVFLECVQDMDHENMFWYRQDPGLGLRLIYFSYDVKMKEKGDIPEGYSVSREKKERFSLILESASTNQTSMYLCASSIAVKRLDGETQYFGPGTRLLVL.